These T cell receptor beta chains were read from a single sample in a study of T cells in Graves' hyperthyroidism and ophthalmopathy. Each CDR3 protein is one row after TCRdb ran MiXCR on the multiplex PCR reads. The data contain 550,000 to 700,000 distinct CDR3 sequences, roughly 14% of them singletons. Sequencing used blood. The receptor source for this set is a woman between 40 and 50 years old with Graves' ophthalmopathy. CDR3s leave out the opening cysteine and the closing phenylalanine or tryptophan.

cdr3_aa	v_call
ANHSQGEPNTEAF	TRBV6-2/TRBV6-3
ASSLGQDKVYGYT	TRBV5-1
ATSDLGQGDDQPQH	TRBV24-1
SVTAGTGGTEAF	TRBV29-1
ASRLGQKNIQY	TRBV6-5
ASSSGLGSKETQY	TRBV19
ASSFLDSGWGEQY	TRBV5-1
ASTTSGVRSYEQY	TRBV6-2/TRBV6-3
ASSETYTEAF	TRBV6-1
ASSWTSGYTDTQY	TRBV7-8